The source of this T cell receptor (beta chain) is a study of blood T cell repertoires in COVID-19. Per the germline V gene, CDR1 is MDHEN and CDR2 is SYDVKM. The CDR3 has 11 amino acids. V was shortened by 5 bases and J by 4 bases, with 5 bases between the two germline ends. In the original processing: Estimates of nucleated cell counts were drawn from the amplification of reference gene primers. Profiled with immunoSEQ multiplex PCR; TCRdb holds only in-frame clones, not every one. From that table come the V and J calls and clone size; the DNA was used to work out D and trimming. The sample carries over 100,000 clones, approximately 78% recorded once. This clone was observed a few times. Different DNA sequences within this sample yield the same CDR3.

Material: peripheral blood. V and J are TRBV28 and TRBJ1-2; no definite D call. The sequence was obtained from a man between 65 and 80 years old with acute or convalescent COVID-19. The CDR3 loop is CASSGSYGYTF. CDR3 nucleotide sequence: TGTGCCAGCAGTGGTAGCTATGGCTACACCTTC.